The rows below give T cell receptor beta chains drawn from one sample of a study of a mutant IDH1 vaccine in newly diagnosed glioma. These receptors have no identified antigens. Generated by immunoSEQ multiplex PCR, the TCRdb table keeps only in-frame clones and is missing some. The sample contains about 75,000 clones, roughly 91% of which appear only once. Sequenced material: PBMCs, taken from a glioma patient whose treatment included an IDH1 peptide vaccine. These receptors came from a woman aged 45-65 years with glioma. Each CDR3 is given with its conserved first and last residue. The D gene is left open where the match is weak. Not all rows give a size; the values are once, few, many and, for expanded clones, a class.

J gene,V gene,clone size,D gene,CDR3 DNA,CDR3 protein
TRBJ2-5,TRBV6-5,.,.,TGTGCCAGCAGTTTTCGGGCCCCTGTGGAGACCCAGTACTTC,CASSFRAPVETQYF
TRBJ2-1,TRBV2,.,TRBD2,TGTGCCAGCAGTGACCTTAGCGGGAGGGCCAGGTACAATGAGCAGTTCTTC,CASSDLSGRARYNEQFF
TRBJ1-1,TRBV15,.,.,TGTGCCACCAGCAGACCCTGGACAGCGGAGGGCACTGAAGCTTTCTTT,CATSRPWTAEGTEAFF
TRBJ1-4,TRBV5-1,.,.,TGCGCCAGCAGCTTGGTATGGCCGGGGGCATCTAATGAAAAACTGTTTTTT,CASSLVWPGASNEKLFF
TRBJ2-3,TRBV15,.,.,TGTGCCACCAGCAGACTCTGGACCACCACAGATACGCAGTATTTT,CATSRLWTTTDTQYF
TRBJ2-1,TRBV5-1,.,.,TGCGCCAGCAGCTTGATTCCTTCAGGGTACAATGAGCAGTTCTTC,CASSLIPSGYNEQFF
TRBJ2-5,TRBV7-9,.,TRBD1,TGTGCCAGCAGTTCCCAGGGACAGGGGGCGCGGCGGGAGACCCAGTACTTC,CASSSQGQGARRETQYF
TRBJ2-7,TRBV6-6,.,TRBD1,TGTGCCAGCAGTTACTCGGACAGGGGCTACGAGCAGTACTTC,CASSYSDRGYEQYF
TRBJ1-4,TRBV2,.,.,TGTGCCAGCAGTGTAGGGGGGACTAATGAAAAACTGTTTTTT,CASSVGGTNEKLFF
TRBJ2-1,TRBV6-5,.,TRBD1,TGTGCCAGCACCGAGAGGGACAGACAGTTCTTC,CASTERDRQFF
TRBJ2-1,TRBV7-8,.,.,TGTGCCAGCAGCTCTTTTGAGGGGATGAGAAATAAGCAGTTCTTC,CASSSFEGMRNKQFF
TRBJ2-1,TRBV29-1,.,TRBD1,TGCAGCGTTCGGGACAGAGCTTACAATGAGCAGTTCTTC,CSVRDRAYNEQFF
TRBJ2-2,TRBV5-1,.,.,TGCGCCAGCAGCTTGTCCGGGGGCACCGGGGAGCTGTTTTTT,CASSLSGGTGELFF
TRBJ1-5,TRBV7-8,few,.,TGTGCCAGCAGCCTGACAGTTTATAGCAATCAGCCCCAGCATTTT,CASSLTVYSNQPQHF
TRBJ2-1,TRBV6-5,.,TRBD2,TGTGCCAGCAGTTACTTAAGGACTAGCGGCTACAATGAGCAGTTCTTC,CASSYLRTSGYNEQFF
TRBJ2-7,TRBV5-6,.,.,TGTGCCAGCCCCTGCCAGGAGCAGTACTTC,CASPCQEQYF
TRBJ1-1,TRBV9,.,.,TGTGCCAGCAGCCCGGACCAGAACACTGAAGCTTTCTTT,CASSPDQNTEAFF
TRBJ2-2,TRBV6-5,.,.,TGTGCCAGCAGTTACCCGAGCCGGGGCACCGGGGAGCTGTTTTTT,CASSYPSRGTGELFF
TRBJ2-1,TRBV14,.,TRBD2,TGTGCCAGCAGCCAAAGAATAGGACTAGCGGGTTTCAGCTCCTACAATGAGCAGTTCTTC,CASSQRIGLAGFSSYNEQFF
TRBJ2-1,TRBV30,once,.,TGTGCCTGGAGGGGCCTGGTCAATGAGCAGTTCTTC,CAWRGLVNEQFF
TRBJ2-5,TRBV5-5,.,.,TGTGCCAGCAGCTCTCCCTGGGACGGCCAAGAGACCCAGTACTTC,CASSSPWDGQETQYF
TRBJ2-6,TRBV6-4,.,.,TGTGCCAGCAGTGACTTTGCGTCTGGGGCCAACGTCCTGACTTTC,CASSDFASGANVLTF
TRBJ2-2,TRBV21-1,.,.,TGTGCCAGCAGCGACACGAGAAGGGGGCTTACTAAGAACACCGGGGAGCTGTTTTTT,CASSDTRRGLTKNTGELFF
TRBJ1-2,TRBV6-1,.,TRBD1,TGTGCCAGCAGTGAGGGACAGGGGCAATTCTATGGCTACACCTTC,CASSEGQGQFYGYTF
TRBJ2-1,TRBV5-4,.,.,TGTGCCAGCAGCGCCGGGACTGTCTACAATGAGCAGTTCTTC,CASSAGTVYNEQFF
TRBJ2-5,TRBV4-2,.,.,TGTGCCAGCAGCCAAGATCTAGACAGTCAGGAGACCCAGTACTTC,CASSQDLDSQETQYF
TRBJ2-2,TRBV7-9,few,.,TGTGCCAGCAGCTTAGCTTTCAGATACACCGGGGAGCTGTTTTTT,CASSLAFRYTGELFF
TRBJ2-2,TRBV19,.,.,TGTGCCAGTAGCCACGGACAGCCCACCGGGGAGCTGTTTTTT,CASSHGQPTGELFF
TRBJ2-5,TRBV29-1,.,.,TGCAGCGTCCCCGGGACACTCCAAGAGACCCAGTACTTC,CSVPGTLQETQYF
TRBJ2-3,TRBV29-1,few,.,TGCAGCGTTGTTAGCGGCAGCACAGATACGCAGTATTTT,CSVVSGSTDTQYF
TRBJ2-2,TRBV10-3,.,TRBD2,TGTGCCATCAGTGTGAGGACTAGCGGAAGTAACACCGGGGAGCTGTTTTTT,CAISVRTSGSNTGELFF
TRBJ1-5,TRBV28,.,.,TGTGCCAGCAGTCCTCAGCAGGGAGGCAATCAGCCCCAGCATTTT,CASSPQQGGNQPQHF
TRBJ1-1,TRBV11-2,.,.,TGTGCCAGCAGCTTAGCTCAACCGGGGACGGGAGCTGAAGCTTTCTTT,CASSLAQPGTGAEAFF
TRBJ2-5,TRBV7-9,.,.,TGTGCCAGCAGCCCTACAGGGCAAGAGACCCAGTACTTC,CASSPTGQETQYF
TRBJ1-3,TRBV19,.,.,TGTGCCAGTATGGAGAGCAACTCTGGAAACACCATATATTTT,CASMESNSGNTIYF
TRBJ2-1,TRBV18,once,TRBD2,TGTGCCAGCTCACCCAGGACTAGCGGGAGCTCCTACAATGAGCAGTTCTTC,CASSPRTSGSSYNEQFF
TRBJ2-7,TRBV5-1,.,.,TGCGCCAGCAGCTTGGTCAGGGGATACGAGCAGTACTTC,CASSLVRGYEQYF
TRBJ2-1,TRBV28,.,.,TGTGCCAGCAGTTTTAAGGGGGGCCTACGTTCAGAGTTCTTC,CASSFKGGLRSEFF
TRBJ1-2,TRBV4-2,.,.,TGTGCCAGCAGCCCCGGAGGGGCAAGTCCCTATGGCTACACCTTC,CASSPGGASPYGYTF
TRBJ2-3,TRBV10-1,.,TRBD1,TGCGCCAGCAGTGAGTCTCGACAGGGGGTGGTTCGGGATACGCAGTATTTT,CASSESRQGVVRDTQYF
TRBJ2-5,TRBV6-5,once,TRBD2,TGTGCCAGCAGCTCATTGGGGGGGGAAGAGACCCAGTACTTC,CASSSLGGEETQYF
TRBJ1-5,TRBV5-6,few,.,TGTGCCAGCAGCTTTATAGGGCAGCCCCAGCATTTT,CASSFIGQPQHF
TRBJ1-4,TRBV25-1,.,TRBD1,TGTGCCAGCAGTCGACAGGGAAGAGGAGAAAAACTGTTTTTT,CASSRQGRGEKLFF
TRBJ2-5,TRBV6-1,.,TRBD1,TGTGCCAGTAACCGGGACAGGATACAAGAGACCCAGTACTTC,CASNRDRIQETQYF
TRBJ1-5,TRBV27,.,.,TGTGCCAGCGCCCCTTGGGGCAATCAGCCCCAGCATTTT,CASAPWGNQPQHF
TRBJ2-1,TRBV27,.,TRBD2,TGTGCCAGCAGTACTAGCGTCCTCTACAATGAGCAGTTCTTC,CASSTSVLYNEQFF
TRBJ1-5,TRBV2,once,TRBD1,TGTGCCAGCGACAGGGGATCCGGGCAGCCCCAGCATTTT,CASDRGSGQPQHF
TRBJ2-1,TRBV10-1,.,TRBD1,TGCGCCAGCGGGGACAGCTCCTACAATGAGCAGTTCTTC,CASGDSSYNEQFF
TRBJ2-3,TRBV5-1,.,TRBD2,TGCGCCAGCAGCGGTGTGATGGTCGGACTAGCGGGTGGTAGTACGCAGTATTTT,CASSGVMVGLAGGSTQYF
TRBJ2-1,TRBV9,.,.,TGTGCCAGCAGTACAGGGCCCCACAATGAGCAGTTCTTC,CASSTGPHNEQFF
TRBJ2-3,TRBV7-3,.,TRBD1,TGTGCCAGCAGCTGGACAGGGACAGCCACAGATACGCAGTATTTT,CASSWTGTATDTQYF